This T cell receptor beta chain appears in the sequencing data of a study of glioma-infiltrating T cells after dendritic cell vaccination (dated by TCRdb to 2016 to 2018). Regarding the complete study: The cohort comprised 15 glioblastoma patients from Phase I and II dendritic cell vaccination trials, 9 newly diagnosed and 6 with recurrent disease. Autologous tumor lysate-pulsed dendritic cell vaccination was administered to the patients between 2003 and 2012. To make the vaccine, monocyte-derived dendritic cells were cultured for approximately 7 days with IL-4 and GM-CSF and then pulsed overnight with autologous tumor lysate. Three intradermal dendritic cell vaccine injections were administered to patients at biweekly intervals in the arm below the axilla. In glioblastoma patients vaccinated with dendritic cells, deep sequencing of TCR beta CDR3 regions served to measure tumor-infiltrating lymphocyte content and to compare repertoires between tumor and blood. Survival after dendritic cell vaccination was correlated with TCR sequencing metrics, including TIL content and tumor-blood repertoire overlap.

Regarding this clone: The antigen this receptor binds is unknown. Base qualities are missing; no much larger clone stands one base away.

Patients were selected for having adequate residual fresh-frozen tumor tissue and more than two years of available survival data. Molecular status otherwise varied across the glioblastoma patients, but none of them carried an isocitrate dehydrogenase mutation. PBMC were collected before vaccination, two weeks after the third vaccination, and at tumor progression if tumor progression occurred. The Qiagen DNeasy Blood extraction Kit was used to extract genomic DNA. The germline V gene sets CDR1 to SGHVS and CDR2 to FQNEAQ. The CDR3, cysteine through phenylalanine, is 15 amino acids long. The read is trimmed to its CDR3 DNA, 45 bases read in frame from base 1. Trimming removed 5 bases from V and 8 bases from J; the gene matches leave 15 bases unexplained. Paper-wide results and their limitations: Higher estimated pretreatment TIL content predicted longer time to progression and overall survival after dendritic cell vaccination. The three-group TCR overlap response model was described as speculative and requiring prospective validation. The cohort was small and heterogeneous, and full blood and tumor sets were available for few patients, with initial-recurrent tumor pairs available for even fewer patients. No direct relationship between TCR clonality and survival was found, suggesting a diverse polyclonal response may matter.

TCRB CDR3 regions were amplified from approximately 2 ug genomic DNA, or all available DNA if less, using the immunoSEQ assay. The multiplex PCR employed 60 forward primers targeting TCR V beta segments and 13 reverse primers targeting J beta segments. Synthetic control templates were spiked into each sample at limiting dilution to estimate reads per starting template. Reads of 87 bp were generated by sequencing on the Illumina HiSeq System. In the source study's methods: PCR and sequencing errors were removed by merging closely related sequences with a nearest neighbor algorithm. TCR overlap was measured as the percentage of unique tumor TCR beta sequences that were also present in the peripheral blood of the same patient. TCRdb provides this immuneACCESS table in a form limited to in-frame rearrangements. Some clones are lacking; in checked studies, under half of them reflect an unresolved V gene, and why the rest are absent is not known. V and J calls and clone size are given by that table; D and trimming were obtained from the DNA. A total of about 49,000 clones appear in this sample, approximately 83% of them only once. The ten largest clonotypes hold approximately 10% of the sample.

The clonotype originates from a human donor with glioblastoma. Here the sequenced sample was blood, taken before dendritic cell vaccination. The rearranged segments are TRBV7-8 and TRBJ2-7, and 7 junctional nucleotides match TRBD1. The CDR3 reads as follows: CASSGTEAARLKQYF. In nucleotides, the sequence is TGTGCCAGCAGCGGGACAGAAGCGGCACGCCTGAAGCAGTACTTC. The entire variable domain, with the stretches around the CDR3 drawn from the reference TRBV7-8 and TRBJ2-7 proteins, is GAGVSQSPRYKVAKRGQDVALRCDPISGHVSLFWYQQALGQGPEFLTYFQNEAQLDKSGLPSDRFFAERPEGSVSTLKIQRTQQEDSAVYLCASSGTEAARLKQYFGPGTRLTVT.